Listed here is a single TCR beta chain. There are a few counts of this clonotype. Its antigen is not yet known. Within one base of it there is no much larger clone, and no base qualities were kept. The germline V gene (reference sequence) gives CDR1 as SGHAT and CDR2 as FQDESV. The germline V and J ends show losses of 4 bases and 5 bases respectively, and no gene match explains 5 bases of the junction. There are 14 amino acids in the CDR3, from cysteine to phenylalanine inclusive. CDR3 DNA is the only sequence kept; it has 42 bases, read in frame from the first base. The sample comes from a study of blood T cells in healthy people across ages (dated by TCRdb to between 2015 and 2017). Background for the entire study: In model experiments, roughly one uniquely barcoded TCR beta cDNA molecule per two T cells was captured by template switching. Using the same blood draw, the study looked at two additional independent replicas of 1 million unique cDNA reads for two donors, one aged 18 to 29 and the other aged 80 or older. The study measured age-related changes in TCR beta repertoire diversity using deep sequencing normalized with unique cDNA molecular identifiers. Donors were grouped into four age groups: young (average roughly 16 years), middle-aged (around 39), aged (about 60) and long-lived (less than 85). Overall results and qualifications from the work: A strong correlation was found between observed TCR beta diversity and the percentage of naive T cells measured by flow cytometry. As age increased, observed TCR beta diversity per million T cells dropped in a roughly linear way, and a significant reduction was already evident by age 40. Because profiling used bulk unsorted PBMCs, naive and antigen-experienced compartments could not be compared conclusively. Estimates of total diversity based on one million sequenced T cells were regarded as lower bounds and as underestimates. Compared with the aged group, more naive CD4+ T cells, fewer expanded clones and increased TCR diversity were shown by the long-lived group, suggesting age selection. Because the CMV infection status of the donors was unknown, age-related changes in expanded clonotypes may potentially have been confounded.

Systemically healthy Caucasian individuals from Russia, about 38 in total and aged about 6 to 90 years, were included as donors. Approximately 10 milliliters of peripheral blood were collected from each donor into EDTA-treated Vacutainer tubes. Ficoll-Paque density-gradient centrifugation was used to isolate PBMCs, with at least 6.5 million obtained per sample. Total RNA was extracted from PBMCs with Trizol reagent, with at least 5.5 micrograms obtained per sample. The percentages of naive CD45RAhigh/CD27high T cells were determined by flow cytometry on a PBMC aliquot from every donor. The library was made by 5' RACE. Sequencing instrument: Illumina HiSeq 2500. A second PCR of roughly 6 to 11 cycles was performed with a sample-barcoded 5' primer and a J-beta primer mix. A template-switch 5' adaptor carrying 12 random nucleotides introduced a unique molecular identifier onto each TCR beta cDNA molecule. At least 3 million CDR3-containing paired-end reads were obtained from each sample. All of the RNA was converted into first-strand cDNA using the Mint cDNA synthesis kit, with a TRBC-specific oligonucleotide serving as the primer. All cDNA was treated with uracil-DNA glycosylase and then went through a first 18-cycle PCR with the universal primers M1SS and BC2_uni_R. The paper's data handling went like this. For normalization, 1 million high-quality reads were randomly selected from each sample, with every read carrying a distinct molecular identifier. Reads sharing molecular identifiers were discarded rather than binned into consensus sequences. MiTCR, with a Q25 quality threshold and the strictest error-elimination algorithm, was used for CDR3 identification, clonotype clustering and error correction. A nonparametric unseen species model with Euler transformation was used to estimate a lower bound on total TCR beta diversity. TCRdb applied fastp at Q25 and MiXCR to the public reads, then kept only in-frame beta chains. For every CDR3 protein sequence, its rows merge into one entry that carries the most common genes and DNA. TCRdb assigned the V and J calls; the authors' analysis was not used. Within this sample are roughly 560,000 distinct CDR3 sequences, with more than 20% of them counted one time only. Just over 8.5% of the sample is taken by the ten largest.

The same sample was also studied in work on T cells of mothers and their children. Reported in the second study: Donors were nine systemically healthy Caucasian individuals: three mothers and their six children. cDNA synthesis used all of the extracted RNA, with around 1.4 ug of RNA in each 15 ul reaction. In the second PCR, sample barcodes and 2-4 random nucleotides were introduced via the M1S primer. Each mother yielded over 8.5 million TCR beta CDR3 reads and each child roughly 3 million reads. Thymic selection similarly shapes TCR recombination output in related and unrelated pairs, with minor effect from inherited differences. Related mother-child pairs always showed normalized repertoire overlap that was slightly higher than in unrelated mother-child pairs, though the difference was never significant. No persistent microchimeric T cell clones were detected, at a sensitivity of around 100 clones per million clonotypes. The study used deep NGS to compare TCR beta repertoires of mothers and children, seeking features distinguishing related mother-child pairs from unrelated individuals. The mean age was around 40 +/- 4 years for the mothers and approximately 11 +/- 4 years for the children. After adapters were ligated using NEBNext reagents, the libraries underwent 100+100 nt paired-end sequencing on an Illumina HiSeq 2000. To avoid cross-contamination, the mother libraries and the child libraries were prepared a month apart and sequenced in separate runs. For each donor, between roughly 450,000 and 2,300,000 distinct TCR beta clonotypes were identified. Naive TCR beta clonotypes were estimated from low-frequency clonotypes matched to each donor's FACS-determined naive share, without sorting.

Source material: blood. The receptor was derived from a boy aged 10-17 years in good health. The rearrangement joined TRBV11-1 to TRBJ1-1; 9 nucleotides in the junction match TRBD1. CDR3 sequence: CASSYRQGVTEAFF. Read as DNA, the sequence is TGTGCCAGCAGCTACCGACAGGGGGTGACTGAAGCTTTCTTT.